This T cell receptor (beta chain) was identified in a study of blood T cell repertoires in COVID-19. Study as a whole: Samples of COVID-19 (acute and convalescent) were obtained from the United States, Italy and Spain. In each case, the material was cDNA or gDNA derived from T cells, B-cell-depleted T cells, or PBMCs.

Deletions cut 6 bases from V and 0 bases from J, with 10 bases between. The CDR3 spans 14 residues. Germline CDR1 reads MNHEY; CDR2 reads SMNVEV (reference sequence). In the original analysis: Reference gene primers were amplified, and this amplification served to estimate nucleated cell counts. Data came from immunoSEQ multiplex PCR; TCRdb stores just in-frame clones and leaves some out. The DNA gave D and trimming, while V, J and clone size come from that table. Of around 260,000 clones in the sample, roughly 86% are singletons; the top ten hold about 10%. The genes are TRBV27 and TRBJ2-3; D unclear. Sequenced sample: peripheral blood. This TCR was recovered from a man aged 35-49 years who had recovered from COVID-19. The CDR3 is CASRFQRSTDTQYF. The CDR3 DNA sequence: TGTGCCAGCAGGTTCCAGAGGAGCACAGATACGCAGTATTTT.